Presented here are 2 T cell receptor beta chains from one specimen sequenced in a study of blood T cell repertoires in COVID-19. Produced via immunoSEQ multiplex PCR; TCRdb's table is partial and in-frame only. Found here are around 100,000 clones, around 86% of them singletons; the top ten hold about 4.8%. Source material: peripheral blood. These receptors were taken from a man aged 60 to 75 with COVID-19, enrolled during active disease.

DNA for the CDR3: TGCAGCGTGGGACTAGGGTGGGATGAGCAGTTCTTC. Its protein product is CSVGLGWDEQFF. The chain carries TRBV29-1 and TRBJ2-1, with TRBD2 identical over 8 bases. The junction had 6 bases not matched to a gene; V was cut back by 6 bases and J by 8 bases. The germline CDR1 and CDR2 sequences are SQVTM and ANQGSEA. CDR3 size: 12 residues.

Only a few counts were recorded for this clone. This rearrangement joins TRBV19 to TRBJ2-3; 12 bases agree with TRBD1. This CDR3 region has 16 residues. Germline V CDR1 and CDR2: LNHDA, SQIVND (reference sequence). With V trimmed by 7 bases and J by 6 bases, 11 bases remained unmatched. The CDR3 DNA sequence: TGTGCCAGTACACAGTTACCGGGACAGGGGGCGGATACGCAGTATTTT. Its translation: CASTQLPGQGADTQYF.